This T cell receptor (beta chain) was retrieved from a study of STAT5B mutations in CD4+ large granular lymphocyte leukemia. Whole-study findings and limits: Main leukemic clonotypes were patient-specific, but more than 20% appeared at low frequency elsewhere. Without putative leukemic clones, patient CD4-sorted repertoires remained more clonal than healthy CD4+ repertoires.

Concerning this clone itself: Its antigen is as yet unknown.

The assay was immunoSEQ multiplex PCR, and TCRdb's table has in-frame clones only and misses some. The sample has about 40,000 clones, about four fifths seen once. Germline V lookup: CDR1 MNHNS, CDR2 SASEGT. The length of the CDR3 is 11 residues. The V and J ends lost 8 bases and 3 bases respectively, with 5 bases between them. The chain is built from TRBV6-1 and TRBJ2-1; possibly TRBD2 for D (5 bases). The receptor comes from a human donor in good health. The sequenced sample was CD4+ T cells from blood buffy coats. The CDR3 sequence is CASDYYNEQFF. CDR3 nucleotides: TGTGCCAGCGACTACTACAATGAGCAGTTCTTC.